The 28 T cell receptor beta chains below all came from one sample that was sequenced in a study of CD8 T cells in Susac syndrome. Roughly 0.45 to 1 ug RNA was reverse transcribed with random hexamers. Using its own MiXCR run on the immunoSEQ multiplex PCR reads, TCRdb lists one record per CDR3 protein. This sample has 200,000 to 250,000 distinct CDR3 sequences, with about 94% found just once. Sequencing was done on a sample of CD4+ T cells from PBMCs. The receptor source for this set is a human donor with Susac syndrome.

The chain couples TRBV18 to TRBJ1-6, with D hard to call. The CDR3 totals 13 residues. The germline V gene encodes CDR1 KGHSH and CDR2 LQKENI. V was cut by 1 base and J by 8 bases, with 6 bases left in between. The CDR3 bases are TGTGCCAGCTCACCACTTCGGGATTCACCCCTCCACTTT. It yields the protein CASSPLRDSPLHF.

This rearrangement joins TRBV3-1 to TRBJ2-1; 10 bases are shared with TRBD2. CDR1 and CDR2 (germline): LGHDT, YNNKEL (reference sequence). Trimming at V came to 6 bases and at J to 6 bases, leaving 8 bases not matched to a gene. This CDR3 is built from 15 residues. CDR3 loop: CASSPSGGAINEQFF. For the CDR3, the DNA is TGTGCCAGCAGTCCCAGCGGGGGGGCCATCAATGAGCAGTTCTTC.

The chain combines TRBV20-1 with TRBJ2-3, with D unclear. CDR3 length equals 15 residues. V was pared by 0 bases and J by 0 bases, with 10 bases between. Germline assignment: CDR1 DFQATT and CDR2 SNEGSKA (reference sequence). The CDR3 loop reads CSARDRRRSTDTQYF. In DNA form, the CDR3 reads TGCAGTGCTAGAGATCGACGACGGAGCACAGATACGCAGTATTTT.

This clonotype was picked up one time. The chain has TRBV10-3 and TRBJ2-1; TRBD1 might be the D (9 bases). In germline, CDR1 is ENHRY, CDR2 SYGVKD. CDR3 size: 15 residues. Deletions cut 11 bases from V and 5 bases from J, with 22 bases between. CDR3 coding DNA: TGTGCCTCGGGAGGGCCGGGACAGGGACACAATGAGCAGTTCTTC. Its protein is CASGGPGQGHNEQFF.

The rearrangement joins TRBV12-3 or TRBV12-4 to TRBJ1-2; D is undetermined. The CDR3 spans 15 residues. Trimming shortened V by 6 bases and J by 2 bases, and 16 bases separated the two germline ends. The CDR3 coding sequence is TGTGCCAGCAGATCTTTGGGGTCCTCCAACTATGGCTACACCTTC. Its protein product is CASRSLGSSNYGYTF.

CDR3 DNA sequence: TGCAGTGCTTCGTCGACTAGCTACACCGGGGAGCTGTTTTTT. This sequence encodes CSASSTSYTGELFF. The chain employs TRBV20-1 and TRBJ2-2; TRBD2 aligns across 7 bases. The CDR3 extends over 14 amino acids. Looked up from germline, CDR1 is DFQATT and CDR2 is SNEGSKA (reference sequence). The V and J ends lost 5 bases and 3 bases, in that order; junction bases with no gene match: 6.

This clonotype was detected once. The CDR3, as DNA: TGTGCCAGCAGTTACTCTCGTTGGGCAGCCGGTGAGCAGTACTTC. Residues: CASSYSRWAAGEQYF. The J gene is TRBJ2-7, the V gene TRBV6-5; D is undetermined. Trimming removed 0 bases from V and 7 bases from J, with 16 bases in between. The germline V gene encodes CDR1 MNHEY and CDR2 SVGAGI. The CDR3 runs 15 residues.

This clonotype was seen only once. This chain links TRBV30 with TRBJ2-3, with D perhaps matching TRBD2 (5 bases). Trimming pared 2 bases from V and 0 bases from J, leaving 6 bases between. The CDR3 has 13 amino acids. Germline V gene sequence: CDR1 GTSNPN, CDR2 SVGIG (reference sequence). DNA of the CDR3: TGTGCCTGGAGTCGAGGGAGCACAGATACGCAGTATTTT. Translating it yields CAWSRGSTDTQYF. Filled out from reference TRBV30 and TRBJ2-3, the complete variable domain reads SQTIHQWPATLVQPVGSPLSLECTVEGTSNPNLYWYRQAAGRGLQLLFYSVGIGQISSEVPQNLSASRPQDRQFILSSKKLLLSDSGFYLCAWSRGSTDTQYFGPGTRLTVL.

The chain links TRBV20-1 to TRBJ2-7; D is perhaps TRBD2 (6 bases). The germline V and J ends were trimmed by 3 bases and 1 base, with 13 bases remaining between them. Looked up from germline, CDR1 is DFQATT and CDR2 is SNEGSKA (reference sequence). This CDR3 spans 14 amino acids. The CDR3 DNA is TGCAGTGCTAGTTTACCGGGGAGGTCCTACGAGCAGTACTTC. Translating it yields CSASLPGRSYEQYF.

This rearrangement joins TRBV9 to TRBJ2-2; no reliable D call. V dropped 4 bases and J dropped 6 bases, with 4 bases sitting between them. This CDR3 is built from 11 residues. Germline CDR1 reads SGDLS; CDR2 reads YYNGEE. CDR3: CASSYPGELFF. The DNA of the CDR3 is TGTGCCAGCAGCTACCCCGGGGAGCTGTTTTTT.

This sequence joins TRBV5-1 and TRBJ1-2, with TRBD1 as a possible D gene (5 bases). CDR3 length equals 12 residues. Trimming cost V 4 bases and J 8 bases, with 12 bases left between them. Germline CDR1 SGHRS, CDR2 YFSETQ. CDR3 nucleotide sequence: TGCGCCAGCAGCCTGGAATCAGGGGGCTACACCTTC. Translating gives CASSLESGGYTF.

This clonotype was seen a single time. CDR3 in amino acids: CASTKRGGGTDTQYF. The CDR3 DNA reads TGTGCCAGCACCAAGCGGGGGGGCGGGACAGATACGCAGTATTTT. This chain joins TRBV6-6 and TRBJ2-3; 10 nucleotides line up with TRBD2. V dropped 7 bases and J dropped 3; count of bases not matched to a gene: 7. The CDR3 extends over 15 amino acids. The V gene's germline CDR1 is MNHNY and CDR2 SVGAGI (reference sequence).

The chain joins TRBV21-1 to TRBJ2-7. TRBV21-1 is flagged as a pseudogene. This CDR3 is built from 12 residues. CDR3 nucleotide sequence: TGTGCCAGCAGCAAGAGACTGAGCGAGCAGTACTTC. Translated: CASSKRLSEQYF.

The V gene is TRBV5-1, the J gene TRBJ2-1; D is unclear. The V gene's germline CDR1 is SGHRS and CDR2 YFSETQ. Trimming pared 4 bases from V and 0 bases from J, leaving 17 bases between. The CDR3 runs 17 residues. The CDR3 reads CASSLDGRSRSYNEQFF. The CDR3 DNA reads TGCGCCAGCAGCCTGGACGGTAGGAGCCGCTCCTACAATGAGCAGTTCTTC.

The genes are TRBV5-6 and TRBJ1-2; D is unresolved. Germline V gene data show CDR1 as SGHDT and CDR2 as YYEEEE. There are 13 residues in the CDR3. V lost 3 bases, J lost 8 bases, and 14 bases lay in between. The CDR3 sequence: CASSSGISTGYTF. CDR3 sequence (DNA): TGTGCCAGCAGCTCCGGGATCTCCACGGGCTACACCTTC. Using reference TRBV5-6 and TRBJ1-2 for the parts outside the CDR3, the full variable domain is DAGVTQSPTHLIKTRGQQVTLRCSPKSGHDTVSWYQQALGQGPQFIFQYYEEEERQRGNFPDRFSGHQFPNYSSELNVNALLLGDSALYLCASSSGISTGYTFGSGTRLTVV.

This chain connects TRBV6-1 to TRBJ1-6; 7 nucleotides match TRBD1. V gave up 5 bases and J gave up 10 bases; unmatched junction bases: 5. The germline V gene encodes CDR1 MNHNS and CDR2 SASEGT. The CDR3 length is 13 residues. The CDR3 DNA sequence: TGTGCCAGCAGTCGAGGGGGCGAATCACCCCTCCACTTT. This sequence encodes CASSRGGESPLHF.

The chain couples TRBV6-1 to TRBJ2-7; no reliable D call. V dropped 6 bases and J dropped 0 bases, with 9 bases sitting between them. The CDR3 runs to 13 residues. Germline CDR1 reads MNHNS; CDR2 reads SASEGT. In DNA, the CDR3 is TGTGCCAGCAGGAGCCTTAGCTCCTACGAGCAGTACTTC. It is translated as CASRSLSSYEQYF.

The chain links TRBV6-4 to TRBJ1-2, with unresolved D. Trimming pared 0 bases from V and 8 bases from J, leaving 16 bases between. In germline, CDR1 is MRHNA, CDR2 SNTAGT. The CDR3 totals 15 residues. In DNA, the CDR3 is TGTGCCAGCAGTGACTCGATAACCGGACTTGGGGGCTACACCTTC. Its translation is CASSDSITGLGGYTF.

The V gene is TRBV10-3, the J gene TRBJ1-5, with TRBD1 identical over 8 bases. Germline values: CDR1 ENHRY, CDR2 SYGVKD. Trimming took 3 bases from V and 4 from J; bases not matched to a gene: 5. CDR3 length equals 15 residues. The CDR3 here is CAISDGQGGNQPQHF. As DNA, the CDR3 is TGTGCCATCAGTGATGGACAGGGAGGGAATCAGCCCCAGCATTTT.

CDR3: CSVDPVGGETQYF. The CDR3 DNA reads TGCAGCGTTGATCCGGTGGGGGGAGAGACCCAGTACTTC. V usage is TRBV29-1 and J usage is TRBJ2-5, with a weak D call TRBD2 (6 bases). This CDR3 region has 13 residues. Germline loops: CDR1 SQVTM, CDR2 ANQGSEA. V lost 3 bases, J lost 4 bases, and 12 bases lay in between. Using reference TRBV29-1 and TRBJ2-5 for the parts outside the CDR3, the full variable domain is SAVISQKPSRDICQRGTSLTIQCQVDSQVTMMFWYRQQPGQSLTLIATANQGSEATYESGFVIDKFPISRPNLTFSTLTVSNMSPEDSSIYLCSVDPVGGETQYFGPGTRLLVL.

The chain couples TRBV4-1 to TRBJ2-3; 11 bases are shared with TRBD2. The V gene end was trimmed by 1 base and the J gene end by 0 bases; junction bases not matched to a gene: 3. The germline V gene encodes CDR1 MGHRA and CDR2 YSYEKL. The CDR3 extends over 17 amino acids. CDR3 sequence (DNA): TGCGCCAGCAGCCAAGGCCCTAGCGGGGGGAGCACAGATACGCAGTATTTT. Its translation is CASSQGPSGGSTDTQYF.

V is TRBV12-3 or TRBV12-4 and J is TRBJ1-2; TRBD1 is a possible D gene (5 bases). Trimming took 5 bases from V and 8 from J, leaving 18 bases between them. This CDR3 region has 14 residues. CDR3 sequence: CASSPSRGGDGYTF. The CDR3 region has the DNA TGTGCCAGCAGTCCCTCCCGGGGGGGAGACGGCTACACCTTC.

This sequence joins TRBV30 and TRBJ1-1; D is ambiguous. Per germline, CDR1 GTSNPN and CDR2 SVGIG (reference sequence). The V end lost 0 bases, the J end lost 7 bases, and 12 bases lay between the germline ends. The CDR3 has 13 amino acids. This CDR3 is CAWSVPPAVEAFF. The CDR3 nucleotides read TGTGCCTGGAGTGTACCACCGGCAGTTGAAGCTTTCTTT.

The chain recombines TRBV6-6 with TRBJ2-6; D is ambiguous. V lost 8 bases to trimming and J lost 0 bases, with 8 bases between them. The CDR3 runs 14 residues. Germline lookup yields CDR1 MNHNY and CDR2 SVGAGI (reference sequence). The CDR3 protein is CASLGRSGANVLTF. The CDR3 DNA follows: TGTGCCAGCCTGGGCCGCTCTGGGGCCAACGTCCTGACTTTC.

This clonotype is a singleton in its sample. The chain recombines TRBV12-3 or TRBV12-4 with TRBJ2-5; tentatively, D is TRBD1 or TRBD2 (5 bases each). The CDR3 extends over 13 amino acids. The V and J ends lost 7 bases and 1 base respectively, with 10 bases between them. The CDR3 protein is CASNRDLQETQYF. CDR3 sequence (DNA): TGTGCCAGCAATCGGGACCTCCAAGAGACCCAGTACTTC.

The CDR3: CASSQQGLSTEAFF. The CDR3 bases are TGTGCCAGCAGCCAACAGGGATTAAGCACTGAAGCTTTCTTT. V usage is TRBV2 and J usage is TRBJ1-1; weak D call: TRBD1 (6 bases). Germline assignment: CDR1 SNHLY and CDR2 FYNNEI. The V end was cut by 6 bases, the J end by 4 bases, with 15 bases between. There are 14 residues in the CDR3.

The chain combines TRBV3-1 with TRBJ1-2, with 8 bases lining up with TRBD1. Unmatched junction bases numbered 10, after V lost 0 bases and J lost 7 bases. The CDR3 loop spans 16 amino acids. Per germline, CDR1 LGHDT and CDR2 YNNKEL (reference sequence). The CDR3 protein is CASSQDTTGEDPGYTF. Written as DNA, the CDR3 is TGTGCCAGCAGCCAAGATACGACAGGGGAGGATCCTGGCTACACCTTC.

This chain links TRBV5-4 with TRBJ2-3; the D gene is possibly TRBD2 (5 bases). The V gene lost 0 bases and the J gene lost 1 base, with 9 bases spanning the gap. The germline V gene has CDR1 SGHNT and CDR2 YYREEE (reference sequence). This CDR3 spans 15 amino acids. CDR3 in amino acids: CASSLAGTGTDTQYF. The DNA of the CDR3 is TGTGCCAGCAGCTTGGCGGGAACGGGCACAGATACGCAGTATTTT.